This T cell receptor (beta chain) came from a study of T cells in Graves' hyperthyroidism and ophthalmopathy. The CDR3 covers 15 residues. The V end lost 5 bases, the J end lost 5 bases, and 18 bases lay between the germline ends. Germline CDR1 MNHEY, CDR2 SMNVEV (reference sequence). There are many counts of this clonotype. Its matching antigen is unknown. General study points: Most expanded thyroid clonotypes above 0.001 recurred in blood. Ophthalmopathy was distinguished from stable hyperthyroidism by 13 V-J signatures.

Researchers amplified the TCR beta CDR3 regions from RNA transcripts. The study used the HTBI primer set for a first-round RT-PCR of the TCR CDR3. TCRdb analysed the multiplex PCR reads with MiXCR anew, one entry per CDR3 protein. The sample records roughly 350,000 distinct CDR3 sequences, about 14% being singletons. Ophthalmopathy cases scored 3 or more on the Clinical Activity Score and 4 or more on NOSPECS grade, with duration below 3 months. The sequenced material came from blood. This sequence joins TRBV27 and TRBJ1-2, with D tentatively TRBD1 (6 bases). The TCR was taken from a woman aged 25 to 45 with Graves' ophthalmopathy. CDR3 sequence reads: CASSLGRGIGYGYTF. The CDR3 coding sequence is TGTGCCAGCAGTCTTGGGAGGGGGATTGGGTATGGCTACACCTTC.